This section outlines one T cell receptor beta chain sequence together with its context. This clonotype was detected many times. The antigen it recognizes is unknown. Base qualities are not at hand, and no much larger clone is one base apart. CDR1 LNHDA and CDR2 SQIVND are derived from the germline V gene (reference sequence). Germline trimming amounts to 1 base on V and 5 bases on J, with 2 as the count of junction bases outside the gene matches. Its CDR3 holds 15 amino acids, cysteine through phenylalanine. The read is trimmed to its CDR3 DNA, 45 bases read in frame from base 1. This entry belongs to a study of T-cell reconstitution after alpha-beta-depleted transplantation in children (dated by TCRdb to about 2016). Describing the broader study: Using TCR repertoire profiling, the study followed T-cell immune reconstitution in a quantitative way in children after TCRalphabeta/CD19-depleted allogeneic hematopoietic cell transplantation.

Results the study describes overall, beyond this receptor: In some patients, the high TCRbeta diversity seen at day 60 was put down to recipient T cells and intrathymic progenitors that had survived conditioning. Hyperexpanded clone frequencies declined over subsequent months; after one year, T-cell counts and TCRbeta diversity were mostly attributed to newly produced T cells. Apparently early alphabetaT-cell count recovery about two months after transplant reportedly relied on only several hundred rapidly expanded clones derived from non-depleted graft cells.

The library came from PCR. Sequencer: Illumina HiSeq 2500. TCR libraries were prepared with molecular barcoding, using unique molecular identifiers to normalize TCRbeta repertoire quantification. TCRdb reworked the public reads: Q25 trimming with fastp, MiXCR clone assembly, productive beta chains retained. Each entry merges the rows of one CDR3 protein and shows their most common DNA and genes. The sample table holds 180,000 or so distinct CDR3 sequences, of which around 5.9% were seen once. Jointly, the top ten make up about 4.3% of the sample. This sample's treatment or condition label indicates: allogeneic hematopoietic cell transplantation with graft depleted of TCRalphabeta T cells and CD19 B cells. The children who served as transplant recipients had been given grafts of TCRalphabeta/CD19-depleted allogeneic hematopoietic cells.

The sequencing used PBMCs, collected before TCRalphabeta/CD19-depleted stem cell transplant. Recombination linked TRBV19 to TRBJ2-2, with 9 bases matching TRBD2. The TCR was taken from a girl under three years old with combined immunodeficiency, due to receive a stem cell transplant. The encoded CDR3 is CASSIVAGDTGELFF. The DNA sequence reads TGTGCCAGTAGTATAGTAGCGGGAGATACCGGGGAGCTGTTTTTT.